This is a list of T cell receptor beta chains from one sample in a study of CD8 T cells in Susac syndrome. TCRdb itself ran the immunoSEQ multiplex PCR reads through MiXCR, one entry per CDR3 protein. The data contain about 120,000 distinct CDR3 sequences, 96% of them singletons. Specimen: CD4+ T cells from PBMCs. The receptor set was obtained from a human donor with Susac syndrome. Each CDR3 is given with its conserved first and last residue. The order of the fields is clone size, D gene, J gene, V gene, CDR3 protein, CDR3 DNA. D genes are given only for firm matches. Size is stated for part of the rows, as once, few or many counts, or as a class when the clone is expanded.

size: -; D: -; J: TRBJ1-2; V: TRBV29-1; CDR3: CSVGVEGYTF; DNA: TGCAGCGTTGGGGTGGAAGGCTACACCTTC
size: once; D: TRBD1; J: TRBJ1-5; V: TRBV19; CDR3: CASSGQMNQPQHF; DNA: TGTGCCAGTTCGGGACAGATGAATCAGCCCCAGCATTTT
size: -; D: -; J: TRBJ2-1; V: TRBV20-1; CDR3: CSARDMGRPPNEQFF; DNA: TGCAGTGCTAGAGATATGGGTCGCCCGCCCAATGAGCAGTTCTTC
size: once; D: TRBD1; J: TRBJ1-2; V: TRBV7-8; CDR3: CASSSRTGPYGYTF; DNA: TGTGCCAGCAGCTCGCGGACAGGCCCATATGGCTACACCTTC
size: -; D: TRBD2; J: TRBJ2-1; V: TRBV12-3/TRBV12-4; CDR3: CASSLGLAGRDEQFF; DNA: TGTGCCAGCAGTTTAGGACTAGCGGGAAGAGATGAGCAGTTCTTC
size: once; D: -; J: TRBJ1-2; V: TRBV28; CDR3: CASSLGTVFNYGYTF; DNA: TGTGCCAGCAGTCTGGGGACCGTGTTTAACTATGGCTACACCTTC
size: -; D: -; J: TRBJ1-5; V: TRBV19; CDR3: CASSSGVISNQPQHF; DNA: TGTGCCAGTAGTTCCGGGGTGATTAGCAATCAGCCCCAGCATTTT
size: -; D: -; J: TRBJ2-7; V: TRBV24-1; CDR3: CAPDLGYEQYF; DNA: TGTGCCCCCGATCTGGGTTACGAGCAGTACTTC
size: -; D: TRBD1; J: TRBJ2-5; V: TRBV24-1; CDR3: CATSDRGTGLQETQYF; DNA: TGTGCCACCAGTGACCGAGGGACAGGACTCCAAGAGACCCAGTACTTC
size: -; D: -; J: TRBJ2-2; V: TRBV12-3/TRBV12-4; CDR3: CASSLVIKTGELFF; DNA: TGTGCCAGCAGTTTAGTGATAAAAACCGGGGAGCTGTTTTTT
size: few; D: -; J: TRBJ1-5; V: TRBV20-1; CDR3: CSARGGNQPQHF; DNA: TGCAGTGCTAGAGGGGGTAATCAGCCCCAGCATTTT
size: -; D: -; J: TRBJ2-1; V: TRBV5-4; CDR3: CASRSRDSYNEQFF; DNA: TGTGCCAGCCGCTCCCGGGACTCCTACAATGAGCAGTTCTTC
size: -; D: TRBD1; J: TRBJ1-2; V: TRBV29-1; CDR3: CSVGAWRQGSGGYTF; DNA: TGCAGCGTTGGCGCATGGAGACAGGGAAGTGGTGGCTACACCTTC
size: -; D: -; J: TRBJ2-1; V: TRBV5-1; CDR3: CASSLPRSSYNEQFF; DNA: TGCGCCAGCAGCTTGCCCCGGAGTTCCTACAATGAGCAGTTCTTC
size: -; D: -; J: TRBJ1-1; V: TRBV30; CDR3: CAWSQGSTEAFF; DNA: TGTGCCTGGAGTCAGGGAAGCACTGAAGCTTTCTTT
size: -; D: TRBD2; J: TRBJ2-1; V: TRBV9; CDR3: CASSPWASGNNEQFF; DNA: TGTGCCAGCAGCCCCTGGGCTAGCGGAAACAATGAGCAGTTCTTC
size: -; D: -; J: TRBJ2-7; V: TRBV11-2; CDR3: CASSLRASQGSEQYF; DNA: TGTGCCAGCAGCTTAAGGGCGTCACAGGGCTCCGAGCAGTACTTC
size: -; D: TRBD1; J: TRBJ1-5; V: TRBV6-1; CDR3: CASGGGANQPQHF; DNA: TGTGCCAGCGGAGGGGGCGCGAATCAGCCCCAGCATTTT
size: -; D: -; J: TRBJ2-1; V: TRBV11-2; CDR3: CASSLGYNEQFF; DNA: TGTGCCAGCAGCTTAGGGTACAATGAGCAGTTCTTC
size: -; D: -; J: TRBJ2-1; V: TRBV2; CDR3: CASSEAPGQQFF; DNA: TGTGCCAGCAGTGAAGCGCCTGGTCAGCAGTTCTTC
size: -; D: TRBD2; J: TRBJ2-2; V: TRBV29-1; CDR3: CSADLAGGKGGELFF; DNA: TGCAGCGCCGATCTAGCGGGAGGGAAGGGCGGGGAGCTGTTTTTT
size: -; D: TRBD2; J: TRBJ2-3; V: TRBV29-1; CDR3: CSVEDPRGLSDTQYF; DNA: TGCAGCGTTGAAGATCCAAGGGGACTATCGGATACGCAGTATTTT
size: -; D: TRBD1; J: TRBJ2-1; V: TRBV29-1; CDR3: CSVERTGGGEQFF; DNA: TGCAGCGTCGAGAGGACAGGGGGCGGTGAGCAGTTCTTC
size: -; D: TRBD1; J: TRBJ2-7; V: TRBV7-2; CDR3: CASRQTGGSSYEQYF; DNA: TGTGCCAGCAGACAAACAGGGGGCTCGTCCTACGAGCAGTACTTC
size: -; D: -; J: TRBJ1-2; V: TRBV30; CDR3: CAWRQDANYGYTF; DNA: TGTGCCTGGAGACAGGACGCTAACTATGGCTACACCTTC
size: -; D: TRBD1; J: TRBJ1-2; V: TRBV14; CDR3: CASSPPTGSKGYTF; DNA: TGTGCCAGCAGCCCACCGACAGGGAGCAAAGGCTACACCTTC
size: -; D: -; J: TRBJ2-1; V: TRBV20-1; CDR3: CSARVNLARNEQFF; DNA: TGCAGTGCTAGAGTGAACCTAGCCCGCAATGAGCAGTTCTTC
size: -; D: -; J: TRBJ2-7; V: TRBV5-1; CDR3: CASSLAETPYEQYF; DNA: TGCGCCAGCAGCTTGGCCGAGACACCCTACGAGCAGTACTTC
size: once; D: TRBD2; J: TRBJ2-1; V: TRBV20-1; CDR3: CSASRLAGNPFNEQFF; DNA: TGCAGTGCTAGCCGACTAGCGGGAAACCCTTTTAATGAGCAGTTCTTC
size: -; D: -; J: TRBJ1-4; V: TRBV11-2; CDR3: CASSNLRVTNEKLFF; DNA: TGTGCCAGCAGCAACCTCAGGGTAACTAATGAAAAACTGTTTTTT
size: -; D: TRBD1; J: TRBJ2-2; V: TRBV6-5; CDR3: CASSYPGQPNTGELFF; DNA: TGTGCCAGCAGTTACCCGGGACAGCCGAACACCGGGGAGCTGTTTTTT
size: -; D: TRBD2; J: TRBJ2-2; V: TRBV4-2; CDR3: CASSPGLAGGHTGELFF; DNA: TGTGCCAGCAGCCCAGGACTAGCGGGAGGACACACCGGGGAGCTGTTTTTT
size: -; D: -; J: TRBJ1-2; V: TRBV27; CDR3: CASSFRRGSYGYTF; DNA: TGTGCCAGCAGTTTTAGAAGGGGTAGCTATGGCTACACCTTC